Only one count was recorded for the clone carrying this T cell receptor beta chain. What it binds is not known. TCRdb re-called the 5' RACE reads with MiXCR, one entry per CDR3 protein. The sample carries 250,000 to 300,000 distinct CDR3 sequences, around 15% recorded once. This sample was included in a study of T-cell memory formation after mild COVID-19. The overall study: TCR clusters were mostly donor specific.

Regarding the study as a whole: Mainly CM and EM harbored the contracting CD4+ clones; mainly EMRA harbored the CD8+ ones. While clones contracting from day 15 to 85 were balanced between CD4 and CD8, later expanders leaned CD4+.

The germline CDR1 and CDR2 sequences are LGHNA and YSLEER. The length of the CDR3 is 16 residues. V shed 7 bases and J shed 0 bases, with 15 bases lying between them. The sequenced sample was PBMCs or a T cell subset sorted from them (not recorded which). This chain uses TRBV4-3 with TRBJ2-2, with D possibly matching TRBD1 (6 bases). The source is a man aged 18 to 29 who had mild COVID-19 (a few samples of this study predate the infection). Cell type and time point are not known. The CDR3 DNA is TGCGCCAGCAAAGACAGGCAGGTTACGAACACCGGGGAGCTGTTTTTT. This translates into CASKDRQVTNTGELFF.